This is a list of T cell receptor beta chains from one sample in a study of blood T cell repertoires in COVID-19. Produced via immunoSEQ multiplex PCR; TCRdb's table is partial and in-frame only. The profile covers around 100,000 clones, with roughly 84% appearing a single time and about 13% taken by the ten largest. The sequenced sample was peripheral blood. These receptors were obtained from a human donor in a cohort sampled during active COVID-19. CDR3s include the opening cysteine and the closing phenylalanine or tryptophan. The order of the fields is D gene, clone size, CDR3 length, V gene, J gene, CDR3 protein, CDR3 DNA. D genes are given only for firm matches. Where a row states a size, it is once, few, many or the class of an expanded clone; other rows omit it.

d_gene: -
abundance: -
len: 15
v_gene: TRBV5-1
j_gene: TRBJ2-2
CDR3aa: CASSTTGSIPGELFF
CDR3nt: TGCGCCAGCAGCACTACCGGGAGTATCCCCGGGGAGCTGTTTTTT

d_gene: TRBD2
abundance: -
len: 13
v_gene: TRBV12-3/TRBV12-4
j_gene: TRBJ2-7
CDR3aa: CASRISGNYEQYF
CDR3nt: TGTGCCAGCAGGATTAGCGGGAACTACGAGCAGTACTTC

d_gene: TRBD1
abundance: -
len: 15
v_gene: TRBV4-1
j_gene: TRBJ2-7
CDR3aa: CASSQDSGGSYEQYF
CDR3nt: TGCGCCAGCAGCCAAGACTCAGGGGGCTCCTACGAGCAGTACTTC

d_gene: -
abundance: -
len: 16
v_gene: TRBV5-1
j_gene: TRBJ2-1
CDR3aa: CASSLGSRKPYNEQFF
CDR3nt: TGCGCCAGCAGCTTGGGGTCTAGGAAGCCCTACAATGAGCAGTTCTTC

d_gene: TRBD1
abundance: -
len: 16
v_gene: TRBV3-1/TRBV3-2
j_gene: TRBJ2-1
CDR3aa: CASSQSTGGSYNEQFF
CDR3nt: TGTGCCAGCAGCCAAAGCACAGGGGGGTCCTACAATGAGCAGTTCTTC

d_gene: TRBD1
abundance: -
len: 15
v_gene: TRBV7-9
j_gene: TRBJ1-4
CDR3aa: CASIATTGPNEKLFF
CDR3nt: TGTGCCAGCATCGCTACGACAGGGCCTAATGAAAAACTGTTTTTT

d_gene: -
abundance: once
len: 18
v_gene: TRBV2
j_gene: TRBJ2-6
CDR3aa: CASSCMIYRYKRANVLTF
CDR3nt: TGTGCCAGCAGTTGCATGATTTACCGATACAAACGGGCCAACGTCCTGACTTTC

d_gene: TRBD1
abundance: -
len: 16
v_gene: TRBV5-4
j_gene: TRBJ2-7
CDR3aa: CASSSRQGVVSYEQYF
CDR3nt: TGTGCCAGCAGCAGTCGACAGGGGGTCGTTTCCTACGAGCAGTACTTC

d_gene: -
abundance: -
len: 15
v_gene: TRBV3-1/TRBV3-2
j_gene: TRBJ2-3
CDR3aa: CASAPSGGSTDTQYF
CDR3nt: TGTGCCAGCGCACCGTCGGGGGGCAGCACAGATACGCAGTATTTT

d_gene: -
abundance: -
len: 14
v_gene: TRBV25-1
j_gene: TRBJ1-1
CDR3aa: CASSDETGPLRAFF
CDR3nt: TGTGCCAGCAGTGACGAAACAGGGCCATTGCGGGCTTTCTTT

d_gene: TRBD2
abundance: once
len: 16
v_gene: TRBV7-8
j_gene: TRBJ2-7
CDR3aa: CASSLALAGGRHEQYF
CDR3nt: TGTGCCAGCAGCTTAGCTCTAGCGGGGGGTCGGCACGAGCAGTACTTC

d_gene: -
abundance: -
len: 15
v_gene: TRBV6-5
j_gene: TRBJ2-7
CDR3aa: CASSYSRLGSSEQYF
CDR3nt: TGTGCCAGCAGTTACTCGAGACTAGGTTCCAGCGAGCAGTACTTC

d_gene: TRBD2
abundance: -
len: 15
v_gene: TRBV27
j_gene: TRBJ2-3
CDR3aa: CASSLTSGGADTQYF
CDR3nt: TGTGCCAGCAGTTTGACTAGCGGGGGGGCGGATACGCAGTATTTT

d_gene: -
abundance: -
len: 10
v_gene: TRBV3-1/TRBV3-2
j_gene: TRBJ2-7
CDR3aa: CASSQEARDF
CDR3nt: TGTGCCAGCAGCCAAGAGGCGCGGGACTTC

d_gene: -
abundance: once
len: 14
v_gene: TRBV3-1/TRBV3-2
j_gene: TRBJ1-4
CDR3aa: CASSGTAEGEKLFF
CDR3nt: TGTGCCAGCAGCGGAACAGCGGAAGGTGAAAAACTGTTTTTT

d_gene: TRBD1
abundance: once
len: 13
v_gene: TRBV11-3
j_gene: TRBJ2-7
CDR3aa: CASSSQGENEQYF
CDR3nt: TGTGCCAGCAGCTCACAGGGGGAAAACGAGCAGTACTTC

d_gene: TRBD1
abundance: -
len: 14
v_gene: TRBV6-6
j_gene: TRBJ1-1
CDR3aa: CASSSGQGRTEAFF
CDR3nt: TGTGCCAGCAGTTCCGGACAGGGGAGAACTGAAGCTTTCTTT

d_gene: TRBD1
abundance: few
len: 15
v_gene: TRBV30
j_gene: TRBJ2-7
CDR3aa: CAWSVGRGRPYEQYF
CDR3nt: TGTGCCTGGAGTGTGGGAAGGGGGCGCCCCTACGAGCAGTACTTC

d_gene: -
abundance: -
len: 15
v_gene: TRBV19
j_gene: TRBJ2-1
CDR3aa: CASTKTSPFYNEQFF
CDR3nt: TGTGCCAGTACCAAAACTAGCCCCTTTTACAATGAGCAGTTCTTC

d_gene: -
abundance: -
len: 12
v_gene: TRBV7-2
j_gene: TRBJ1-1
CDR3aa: CASSFSGTEAFF
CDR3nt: TGTGCCAGCAGCTTTTCCGGGACTGAAGCTTTCTTT

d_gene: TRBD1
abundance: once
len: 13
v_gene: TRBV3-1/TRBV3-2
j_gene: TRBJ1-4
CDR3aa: CASSPPGGEKLFF
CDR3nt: TGTGCCAGCAGCCCCCCAGGGGGTGAAAAACTGTTTTTT

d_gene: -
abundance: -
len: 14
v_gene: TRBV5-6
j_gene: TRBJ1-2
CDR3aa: CASSLGQTLYGYTF
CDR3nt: TGTGCCAGCAGCTTGGGACAGACCCTCTATGGCTACACCTTC

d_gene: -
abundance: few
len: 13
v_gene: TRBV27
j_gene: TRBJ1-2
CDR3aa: CASSERYGYGYTF
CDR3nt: TGTGCCAGCAGTGAGAGGTACGGCTATGGCTACACCTTC

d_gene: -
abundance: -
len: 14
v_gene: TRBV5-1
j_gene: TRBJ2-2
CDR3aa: CASSPKTDTGELFF
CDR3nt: TGCGCCAGCAGCCCGAAAACGGACACCGGGGAGCTGTTTTTT

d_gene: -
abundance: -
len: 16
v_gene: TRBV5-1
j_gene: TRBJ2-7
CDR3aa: CASSFQWQASSYEQYF
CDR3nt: TGCGCCAGCAGCTTTCAGTGGCAGGCGAGCTCCTACGAGCAGTACTTC

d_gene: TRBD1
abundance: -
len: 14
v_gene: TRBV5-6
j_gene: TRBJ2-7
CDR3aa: CASSLTGASYEQYF
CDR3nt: TGTGCCAGCAGCCTGACAGGGGCCTCCTACGAGCAGTACTTC

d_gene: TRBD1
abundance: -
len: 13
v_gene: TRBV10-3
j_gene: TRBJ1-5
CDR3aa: CAIKGQENQPQHF
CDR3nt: TGTGCCATCAAGGGACAGGAAAATCAGCCCCAGCATTTT

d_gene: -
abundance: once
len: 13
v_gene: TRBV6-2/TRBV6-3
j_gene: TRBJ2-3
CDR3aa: CASSYGSTDTQYF
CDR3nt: TGTGCCAGCAGTTACGGGAGTACAGATACGCAGTATTTT

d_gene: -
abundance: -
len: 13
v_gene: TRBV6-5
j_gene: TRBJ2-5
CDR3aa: CASRGTDRETQYF
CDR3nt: TGTGCCAGCAGAGGGACTGACCGGGAGACCCAGTACTTC

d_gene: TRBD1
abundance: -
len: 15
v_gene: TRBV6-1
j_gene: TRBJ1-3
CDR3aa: CASSERDRAGNTIYF
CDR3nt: TGTGCCAGCAGTGAAAGGGACAGGGCTGGAAACACCATATATTTT

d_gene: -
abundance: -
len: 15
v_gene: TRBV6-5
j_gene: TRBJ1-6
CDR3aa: CASSAGTRTYSPLHF
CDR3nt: TGTGCCAGCAGCGCCGGGACACGGACATATTCACCCCTCCACTTT

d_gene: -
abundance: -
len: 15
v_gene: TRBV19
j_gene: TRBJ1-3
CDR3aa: CASSLKGVPGNTIYF
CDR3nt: TGTGCCAGTAGCCTTAAGGGGGTTCCTGGAAACACCATATATTTT

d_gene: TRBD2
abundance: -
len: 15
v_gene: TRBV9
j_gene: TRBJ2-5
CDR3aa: CASSAASGVWETQYF
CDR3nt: TGTGCCAGCAGCGCCGCTAGCGGGGTCTGGGAGACCCAGTACTTC

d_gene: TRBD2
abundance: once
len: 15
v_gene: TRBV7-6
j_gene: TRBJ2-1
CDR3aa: CASSQTSGSYNEQFF
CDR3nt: TGTGCCAGCAGCCAGACTAGCGGGAGCTACAATGAGCAGTTCTTC

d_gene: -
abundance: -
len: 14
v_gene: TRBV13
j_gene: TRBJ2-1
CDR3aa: CASSLVANSNEQFF
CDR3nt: TGTGCCAGCAGCTTAGTCGCTAACAGTAATGAGCAGTTCTTC

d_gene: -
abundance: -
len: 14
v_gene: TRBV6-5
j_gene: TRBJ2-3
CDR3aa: CASTRRQGTDTQYF
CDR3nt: TGTGCCAGCACTCGGCGTCAGGGGACGGATACGCAGTATTTT

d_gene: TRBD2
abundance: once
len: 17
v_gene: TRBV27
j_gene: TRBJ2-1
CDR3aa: CASSKGLAGARRAEQFF
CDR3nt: TGTGCCAGCAGCAAGGGACTAGCGGGGGCCCGAAGAGCTGAGCAGTTCTTC

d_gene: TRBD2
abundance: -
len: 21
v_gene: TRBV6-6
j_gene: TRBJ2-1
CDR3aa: CASSQTNTGTSGRSSYNEQFF
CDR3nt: TGTGCCAGCAGTCAAACGAATACCGGGACTAGCGGGAGGAGCTCCTACAATGAGCAGTTCTTC

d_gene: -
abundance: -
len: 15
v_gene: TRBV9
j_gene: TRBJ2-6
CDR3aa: CASSAMASGANVLTF
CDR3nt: TGTGCCAGCAGCGCGATGGCCTCTGGGGCCAACGTCCTGACTTTC

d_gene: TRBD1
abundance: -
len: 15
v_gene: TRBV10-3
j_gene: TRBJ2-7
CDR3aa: CATQRGQGSAYEQYF
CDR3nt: TGTGCCACCCAGAGAGGACAGGGATCAGCCTACGAGCAGTACTTC

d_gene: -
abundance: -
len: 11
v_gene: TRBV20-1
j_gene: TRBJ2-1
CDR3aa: CSANPNNEQFF
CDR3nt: TGCAGTGCTAATCCCAACAATGAGCAGTTCTTC

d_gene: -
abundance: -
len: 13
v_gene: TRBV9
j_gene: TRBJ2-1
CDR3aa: CASSSNSYNEQFF
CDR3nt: TGTGCCAGCAGCTCCAACTCCTACAATGAGCAGTTCTTC

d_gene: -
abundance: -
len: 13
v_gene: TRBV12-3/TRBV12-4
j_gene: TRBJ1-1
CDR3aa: CASSSNYAVEAFF
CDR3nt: TGTGCCAGCAGTTCCAACTATGCGGTTGAAGCTTTCTTT

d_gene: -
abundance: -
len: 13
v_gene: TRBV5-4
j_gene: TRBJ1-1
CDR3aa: CASSLGSNTEAFF
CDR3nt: TGTGCCAGCAGCCTGGGGAGTAACACTGAAGCTTTCTTT

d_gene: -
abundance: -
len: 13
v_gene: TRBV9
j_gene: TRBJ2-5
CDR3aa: CASSDGVRETQYF
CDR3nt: TGTGCCAGCAGCGACGGGGTTAGAGAGACCCAGTACTTC

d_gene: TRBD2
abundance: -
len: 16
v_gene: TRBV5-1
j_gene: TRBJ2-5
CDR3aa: CASSLLPGGLQETQYF
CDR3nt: TGCGCCAGCAGCTTGTTGCCGGGGGGGCTCCAAGAGACCCAGTACTTC

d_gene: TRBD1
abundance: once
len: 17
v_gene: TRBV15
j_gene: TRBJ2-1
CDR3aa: CATSRELGQGIINEQFF
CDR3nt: TGTGCCACCAGCAGAGAGCTGGGACAGGGTATAATAAATGAGCAGTTCTTC

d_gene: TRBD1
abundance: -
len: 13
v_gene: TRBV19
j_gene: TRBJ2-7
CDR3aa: CASRMTGSHEQYF
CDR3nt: TGTGCCAGTAGGATGACAGGGTCCCACGAGCAGTACTTC

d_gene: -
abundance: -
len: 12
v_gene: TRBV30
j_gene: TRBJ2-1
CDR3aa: CAWVAAYNEQFF
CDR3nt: TGTGCCTGGGTAGCGGCTTACAATGAGCAGTTCTTC